This T cell receptor beta chain emerged from a study of low-dose radiotherapy and immunotherapy resistance in tumors. Across the whole study: Fractions of 0.5 Gy went to Cohort 1 every 2 weeks, totaling 6.5 Gy. One day before radiation and immunotherapy, intravenous cyclophosphamide 200 mg/m2 was administered, with this repeated every two weeks.

Over roughly 19 PCR cycles, TCRs were amplified from a constant-region primer and V-primer adapter. In vitro transcription amplified isolated mRNA. Using its own MiXCR run on the reads, TCRdb lists one record per CDR3 protein. This sample has tens of thousands of distinct CDR3 sequences; approximately 10% occur once, and the top ten carry roughly 6.4%. This clonotype was detected ten times or more. CDR1 is LNHDA and CDR2 is SQIVND in the germline V gene (reference sequence). This CDR3 contains 15 residues. V lost 6 bases to trimming and J lost 4 bases; unmatched junction nucleotides: 6. As to time point: before trial treatment. Donors received nivolumab, ipilimumab, aspirin, low-dose cyclophosphamide and low-dose radiotherapy.

The chain links TRBV19 to TRBJ2-5; 12 nucleotides match TRBD1. Sequencing used PBMCs, obtained before treatment. The source is a female donor with ovarian cancer. As DNA, the CDR3 is TGTGCCAGTAGAACACCGGGACAGGGGGCAGAGACCCAGTACTTC. As protein: CASRTPGQGAETQYF.